This TCR beta chain was obtained from a study of CD8+ T cells in alopecia areata. Overall study context: The study gave treated patients oral tofacitinib at 5 to 10 mg twice daily. Treated patients were scored for severity by percent of scalp affected. Study results and limitations: Amid tofacitinib therapy, many expanded lesional clones stayed present in scalp and blood.

As for treatment: oral pan-JAK inhibitor, 5-10 mg twice daily. Germline lookup yields CDR1 MNHEY and CDR2 SMNVEV (reference sequence). The V and J ends lost 5 bases and 6 bases, in that order; junction bases with no gene match: 10. This CDR3 has 15 amino acids. Extracted RNA was reverse transcribed into cDNA, the sequencing template. Sequenced by immunoSEQ multiplex PCR; TCRdb stores in-frame clones only, minus some. Counted here are more than 95,000 clones, 61% occurring once; the ten biggest clones make up more than 5.5%. In regard to this clone: What it binds is unknown.

The clonotype comes from a human donor with alopecia areata. The sample in question was CD4+ T cells sorted from blood, obtained at week 4, from a patient treated with tofacitinib. J is TRBJ2-1 and V is TRBV27, with 7 positions matching TRBD1. The CDR3 DNA reads as TGTGCCAGCAGTCAACCCGACAGGGAGAGCAATGAGCAGTTCTTC. It yields the protein CASSQPDRESNEQFF.